This record looks at one T cell receptor beta chain sequence and its context. Its target is unknown. This specimen belongs to a study of T cell repertoires in aging, cancer and after chemotherapy. Study-level background: Glioblastoma patients receiving temozolomide-based therapy gave paired samples before and after chemotherapy. The full dataset contained roughly 9 million TCR reads. Study findings and constraints: Loss of evenness, beyond lost richness, contributed to age-related TCR diversity decline in cancer patients. No conclusions about immunological memory after chemotherapy can be drawn from the repertoire data.

TCR beta rearrangements were amplified from peripheral blood genomic DNA. Multiplex touch-down PCR with TRB-A/B primers amplified rearranged V-D-J TRB sequences. From the multiplex PCR reads, TCRdb called clonotypes with MiXCR, one entry per CDR3 protein. The table has under 2,500 distinct CDR3 sequences, about 19% seen once. This receptor was obtained from a human donor with a solid tumor. Sequenced input: blood.

CDR3 DNA sequence: TGCAGTGCTAGAGTCGCTAGCGGGAACGGTGAGCAGTTCTTC. It is translated as CSARVASGNGEQFF. The chain links TRBV20-1 to TRBJ2-1, with TRBD2 matching 9 bases. This CDR3 spans 14 amino acids. V shed 1 base, J shed 9 bases, and the junction held 7 bases outside the gene matches. Germline-derived CDR1 and CDR2 are DFQATT and SNEGSKA (reference sequence).